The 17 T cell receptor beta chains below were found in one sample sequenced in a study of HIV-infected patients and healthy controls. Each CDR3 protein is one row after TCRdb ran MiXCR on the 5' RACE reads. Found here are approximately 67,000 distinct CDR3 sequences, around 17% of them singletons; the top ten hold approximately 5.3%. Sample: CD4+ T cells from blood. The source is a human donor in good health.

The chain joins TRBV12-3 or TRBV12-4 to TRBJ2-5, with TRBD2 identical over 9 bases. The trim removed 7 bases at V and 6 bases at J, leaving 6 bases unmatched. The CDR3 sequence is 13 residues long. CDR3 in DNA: TGTGCCAGCAAGAGCGGGGGGAGTAAGACCCAGTACTTC. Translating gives CASKSGGSKTQYF.

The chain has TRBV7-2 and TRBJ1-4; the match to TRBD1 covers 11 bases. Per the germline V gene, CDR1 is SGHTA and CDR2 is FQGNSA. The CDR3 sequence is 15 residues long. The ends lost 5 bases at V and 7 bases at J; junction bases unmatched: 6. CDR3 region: CASSLDRGRAEKLFF. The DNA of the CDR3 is TGTGCCAGCAGCCTGGACAGGGGGCGCGCTGAAAAACTGTTTTTT.

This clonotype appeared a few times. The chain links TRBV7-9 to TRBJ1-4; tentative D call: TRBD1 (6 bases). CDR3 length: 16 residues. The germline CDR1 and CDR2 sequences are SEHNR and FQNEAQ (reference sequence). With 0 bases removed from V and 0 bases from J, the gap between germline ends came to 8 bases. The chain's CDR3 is CASSLARGSTNEKLFF. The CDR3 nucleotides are TGTGCCAGCAGCTTAGCGAGGGGGTCAACTAATGAAAAACTGTTTTTT.

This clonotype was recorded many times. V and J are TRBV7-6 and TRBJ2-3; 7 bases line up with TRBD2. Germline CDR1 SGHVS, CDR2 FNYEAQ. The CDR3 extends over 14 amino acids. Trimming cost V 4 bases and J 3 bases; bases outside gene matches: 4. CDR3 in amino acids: CASSSPGRTDTQYF. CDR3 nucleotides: TGTGCCAGCAGCTCCCCCGGGAGGACAGATACGCAGTATTTT.

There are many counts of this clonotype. The CDR3 nucleotides read TGCGCCAGCAGCTTGATTAGCGCGGTCGATACGCAGTATTTT. Its translation is CASSLISAVDTQYF. The rearrangement joins TRBV5-1 to TRBJ2-3, with D possibly being TRBD2 (5 bases). V lost 1 base and J lost 6, with 12 bases in between. Germline CDR1 reads SGHRS; CDR2 reads YFSETQ. CDR3 size: 14 residues. Based on the CDR3 plus reference TRBV5-1 and TRBJ2-3, the full variable domain is KAGVTQTPRYLIKTRGQQVTLSCSPISGHRSVSWYQQTPGQGLQFLFEYFSETQRNKGNFPGRFSGRQFSNSRSEMNVSTLELGDSALYLCASSLISAVDTQYFGPGTRLTVL.

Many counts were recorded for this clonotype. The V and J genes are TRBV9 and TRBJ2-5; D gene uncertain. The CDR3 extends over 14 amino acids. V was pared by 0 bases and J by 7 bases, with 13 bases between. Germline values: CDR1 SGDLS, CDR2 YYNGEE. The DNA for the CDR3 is TGTGCCAGCAGCGTAGTGGGCGGCGTCGGGACCCAGTACTTC. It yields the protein CASSVVGGVGTQYF.

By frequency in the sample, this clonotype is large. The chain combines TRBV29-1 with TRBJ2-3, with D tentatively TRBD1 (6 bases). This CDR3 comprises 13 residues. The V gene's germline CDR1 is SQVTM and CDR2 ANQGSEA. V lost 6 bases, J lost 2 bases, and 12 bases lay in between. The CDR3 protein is CSVSGQPTDTQYF. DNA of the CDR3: TGCAGCGTATCTGGACAGCCCACAGATACGCAGTATTTT.

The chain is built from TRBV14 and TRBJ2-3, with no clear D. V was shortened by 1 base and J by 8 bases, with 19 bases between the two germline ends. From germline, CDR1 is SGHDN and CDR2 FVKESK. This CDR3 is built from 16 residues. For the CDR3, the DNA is TGTGCCAGCAGCCAAGCTTCGGGCCTTACTACAAGTACGCAGTATTTT. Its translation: CASSQASGLTTSTQYF.

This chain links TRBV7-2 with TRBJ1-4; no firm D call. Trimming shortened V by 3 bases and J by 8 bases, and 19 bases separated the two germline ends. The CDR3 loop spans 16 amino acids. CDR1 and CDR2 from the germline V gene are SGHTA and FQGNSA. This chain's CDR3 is CASSLDGSGVWEKLFF. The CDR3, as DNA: TGTGCCAGCAGCTTGGATGGTAGCGGGGTTTGGGAAAAACTGTTTTTT.

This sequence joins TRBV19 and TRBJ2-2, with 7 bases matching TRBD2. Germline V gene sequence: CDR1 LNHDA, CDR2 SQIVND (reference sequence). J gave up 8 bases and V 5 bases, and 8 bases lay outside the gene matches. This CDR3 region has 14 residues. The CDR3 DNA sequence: TGTGCCAGTAGTTGGCCCCGGGGACTAGGGGAGCTGTTTTTT. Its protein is CASSWPRGLGELFF.

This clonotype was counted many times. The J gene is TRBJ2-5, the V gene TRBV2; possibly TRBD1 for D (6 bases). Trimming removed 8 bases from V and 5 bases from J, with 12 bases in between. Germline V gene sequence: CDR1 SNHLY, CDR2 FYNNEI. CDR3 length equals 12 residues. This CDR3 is CASGQGLETQYF. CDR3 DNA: TGTGCCAGCGGGCAGGGGCTGGAGACCCAGTACTTC.

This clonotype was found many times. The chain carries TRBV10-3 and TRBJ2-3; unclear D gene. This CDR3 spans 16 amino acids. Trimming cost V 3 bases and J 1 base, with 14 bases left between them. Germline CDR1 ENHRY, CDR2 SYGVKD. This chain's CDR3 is CAISDRDVGGTDTQYF. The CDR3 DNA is TGTGCCATCAGTGACCGCGACGTTGGGGGCACAGATACGCAGTATTTT.

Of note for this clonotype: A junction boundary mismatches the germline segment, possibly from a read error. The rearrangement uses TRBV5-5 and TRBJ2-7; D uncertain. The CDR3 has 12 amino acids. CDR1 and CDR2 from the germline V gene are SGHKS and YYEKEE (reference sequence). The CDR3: CASSLVSSEQYF. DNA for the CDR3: TGTGCCAGCAGCTTGGTGTCCTCCGAGCAGTACTTC.

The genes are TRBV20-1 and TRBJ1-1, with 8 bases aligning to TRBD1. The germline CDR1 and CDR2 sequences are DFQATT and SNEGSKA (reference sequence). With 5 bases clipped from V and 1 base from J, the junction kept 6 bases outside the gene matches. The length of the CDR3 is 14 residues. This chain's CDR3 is CSARPGTGNTEAFF. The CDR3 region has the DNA TGCAGTGCTCGCCCTGGGACAGGGAACACTGAAGCTTTCTTT.

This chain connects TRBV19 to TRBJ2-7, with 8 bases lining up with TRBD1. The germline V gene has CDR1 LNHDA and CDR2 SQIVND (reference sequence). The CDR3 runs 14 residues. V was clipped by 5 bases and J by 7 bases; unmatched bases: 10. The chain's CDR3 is CASSADRGLGEQYF. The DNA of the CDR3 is TGTGCCAGTAGTGCCGACAGGGGTCTCGGGGAGCAGTACTTC.

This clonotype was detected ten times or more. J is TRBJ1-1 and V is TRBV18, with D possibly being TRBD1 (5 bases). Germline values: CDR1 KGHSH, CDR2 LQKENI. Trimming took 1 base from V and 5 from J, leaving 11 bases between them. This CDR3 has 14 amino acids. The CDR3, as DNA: TGTGCCAGCTCACCACGGGGCCTCCTTACTGAAGCTTTCTTT. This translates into CASSPRGLLTEAFF.

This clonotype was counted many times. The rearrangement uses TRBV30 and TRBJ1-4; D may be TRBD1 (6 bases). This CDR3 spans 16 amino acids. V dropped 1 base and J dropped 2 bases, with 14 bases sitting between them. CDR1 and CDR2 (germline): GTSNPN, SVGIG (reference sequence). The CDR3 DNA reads TGTGCCTGGAGTGAAGGAGGGGGGCGGACTAATGAAAAACTGTTTTTT. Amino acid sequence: CAWSEGGGRTNEKLFF.